These T cell receptor beta chains were read from a single sample in a study of cytomegalovirus exposure and HLA in healthy donors. This table comes from immunoSEQ multiplex PCR, and its TCRdb copy is limited to in-frame clones, with some not included. The listing contains about 53,000 clones. The sequenced sample consisted of PBMCs. Every receptor here comes from a man between 18 and 29 years old in good health and CMV-seropositive. Each CDR3 is given with its conserved first and last residue. The D gene is left open where the match is weak.

NA,TRBJ2-5,TRBV20-1,10,CSASQETQYF,TGCAGTGCTTCTCAAGAGACCCAGTACTTC
TRBD1,TRBJ2-7,TRBV28,19,CASSLVVNWEDRGSYEQYF,TGTGCCAGCAGTTTAGTAGTGAACTGGGAGGACAGGGGCTCCTACGAGCAGTACTTC
TRBD1,TRBJ2-7,TRBV6-5,13,CASRRQGSYEQYF,TGTGCCAGCAGACGACAGGGGTCCTACGAGCAGTACTTC
NA,TRBJ2-7,TRBV25-1,12,CASSAPGYEQYF,TGTGCCAGCAGTGCTCCCGGGTACGAGCAGTACTTC
TRBD2,TRBJ2-4,TRBV7-8,16,CASSLFPREALNIQYF,TGTGCCAGCAGCCTATTCCCTCGGGAGGCCTTAAACATTCAGTACTTC
NA,TRBJ2-7,TRBV28,12,CASRESSYEQYF,TGTGCCAGCCGGGAGTCTTCCTACGAGCAGTACTTC
NA,TRBJ1-5,TRBV19,18,CASSGAAGYSRPNQPQHF,TGTGCCAGTAGTGGGGCAGCCGGTTACAGCCGGCCCAATCAGCCCCAGCATTTT
NA,TRBJ2-3,TRBV27,13,CASSSSSKNTQYF,TGTGCCAGCAGTTCCTCCTCTAAAAATACGCAGTATTTT
TRBD2,TRBJ2-6,TRBV28,15,CASSRGGSGADVLTF,TGTGCCAGCAGTCGGGGGGGGTCTGGGGCCGACGTCCTGACTTTC
NA,TRBJ1-2,TRBV12-5,15,CASVPTDRPIYGYTF,TGTGCTAGTGTTCCGACAGACCGGCCGATCTATGGCTACACCTTC
NA,TRBJ2-3,TRBV18,15,CASSPSGGGTDTQYF,TGTGCCAGCTCCCCCTCGGGGGGCGGCACAGATACGCAGTATTTT
NA,TRBJ2-1,TRBV14,16,CASSQGEGTGYLEQFF,TGTGCCAGCAGCCAAGGGGAGGGGACAGGATATCTTGAGCAGTTCTTC
NA,TRBJ1-1,TRBV9,13,CASSPRQYAEAFF,TGTGCCAGCAGCCCTCGACAGTACGCTGAAGCTTTCTTT